This TCR beta chain was identified in a study of blood T cell repertoires in COVID-19. Deletions cut 3 bases from V and 4 bases from J, with 14 bases between. The CDR3 covers 15 residues. Germline V gene sequence: CDR1 MGHDK, CDR2 SYGVNS. Sequencing used immunoSEQ multiplex PCR; TCRdb keeps in-frame clones, though not all of them. The sample includes about 270,000 clones, approximately 90% seen only once; the top ten take over 3.5%. Participants, 18 to 89 years old, spanned more than 20 US areas. Sequencing input: PBMCs or T cells enriched from blood (not recorded which). The chain recombines TRBV25-1 with TRBJ2-3; the D gene is possibly TRBD1 (5 bases). This clonotype was sampled from a woman younger than 45 with acute COVID-19. CDR3 loop: CASSDHAGRSDTQYF. CDR3 nucleotide sequence: TGTGCCAGCAGTGATCATGCAGGGCGGTCAGATACGCAGTATTTT. Looking up the rest from reference TRBV25-1 and TRBJ2-3 gives the full variable domain: EADIYQTPRYLVIGTGKKITLECSQTMGHDKMYWYQQDPGMELHLIHYSYGVNSTEKGDLSSESTVSRIRTEHFPLTLESARPSHTSQYLCASSDHAGRSDTQYFGPGTRLTVL.